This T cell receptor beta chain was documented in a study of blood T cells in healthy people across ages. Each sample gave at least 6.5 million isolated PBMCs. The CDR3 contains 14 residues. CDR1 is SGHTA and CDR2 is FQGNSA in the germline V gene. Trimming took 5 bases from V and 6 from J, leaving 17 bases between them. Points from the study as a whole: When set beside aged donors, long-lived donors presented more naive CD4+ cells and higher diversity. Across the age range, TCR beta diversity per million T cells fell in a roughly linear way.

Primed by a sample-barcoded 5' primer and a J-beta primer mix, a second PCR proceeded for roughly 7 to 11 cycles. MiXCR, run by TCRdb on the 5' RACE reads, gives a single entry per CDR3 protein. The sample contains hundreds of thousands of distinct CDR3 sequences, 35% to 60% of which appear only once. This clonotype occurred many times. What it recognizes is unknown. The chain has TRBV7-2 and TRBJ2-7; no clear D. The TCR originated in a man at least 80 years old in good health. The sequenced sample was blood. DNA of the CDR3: TGTGCCAGCAGCGGCAACCAGCGTAGTCGCGAGCAGTACTTC. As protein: CASSGNQRSREQYF.